This T cell receptor (beta chain) was identified during a study of T cells in tuberculosis. Time point meaning: new active TB diagnosis, blood taken before or within 7 days of starting treatment. This table comes from immunoSEQ multiplex PCR, and its TCRdb copy is limited to in-frame clones, with some not included. Of about 30,000 clones in the sample, around 92% were seen once. Sequenced here: PBMCs, sampled at tuberculosis diagnosis. The clonotype was recovered from an adult with tuberculosis.

The CDR3 loop is CASSLVNEGVSEAFF. The CDR3 nucleotides read TGTGCCAGCAGTTTAGTTAACGAAGGGGTCTCTGAAGCTTTCTTT. The chain links TRBV28 to TRBJ1-1; perhaps TRBD1 as D (5 bases). Germline V lookup: CDR1 MDHEN, CDR2 SYDVKM. Trimming removed 2 bases from V and 6 bases from J, with 16 bases in between. CDR3 length equals 15 residues.